The sequence of this TCR beta chain was determined in a study of cytomegalovirus exposure and HLA in healthy donors. Study results and caveats: With DRB1 most and HLA-C fewest, TCR association rates differed between HLA loci in a later analysis.

This clone was seen just once. Its cognate antigen is unknown. The PCR ran on 60 Vbeta and 13 Jbeta primers. The table came from immunoSEQ multiplex PCR; TCRdb's copy has only in-frame clones and leaves some out. The sample holds 160,000 or so clones; about 72% are singletons and the top ten take more than 1.2%. Germline CDR1 GTSNPN, CDR2 SVGIG (reference sequence). V lost 3 bases and J lost 7, with 18 bases in between. There are 15 residues in the CDR3. This chain uses TRBV30 with TRBJ1-4; no firm D call. This clonotype was obtained from a male donor in good health and CMV-seronegative. Sequenced: PBMCs. The CDR3 protein is CAWSVTPTGCEKLFF. The DNA for the CDR3 is TGTGCCTGGAGCGTCACACCTACGGGTTGTGAAAAACTGTTTTTT.